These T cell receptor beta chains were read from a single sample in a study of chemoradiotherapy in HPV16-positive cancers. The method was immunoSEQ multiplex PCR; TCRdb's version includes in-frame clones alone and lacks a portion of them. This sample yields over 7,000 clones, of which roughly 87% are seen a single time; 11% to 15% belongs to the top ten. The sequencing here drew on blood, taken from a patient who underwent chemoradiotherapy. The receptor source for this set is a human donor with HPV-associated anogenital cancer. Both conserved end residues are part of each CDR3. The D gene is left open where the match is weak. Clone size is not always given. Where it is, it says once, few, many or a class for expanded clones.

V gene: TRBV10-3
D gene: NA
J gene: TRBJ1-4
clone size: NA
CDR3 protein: CAISESVSTNEKLFF
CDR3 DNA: TGTGCCATCAGTGAGTCGGTCTCAACTAATGAAAAACTGTTTTTT

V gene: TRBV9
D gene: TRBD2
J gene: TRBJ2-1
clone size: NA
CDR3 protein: CASSVSGSGGGYPQNEQFF
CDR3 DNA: TGTGCCAGCAGCGTATCAGGTAGCGGGGGGGGCTACCCTCAGAATGAGCAGTTCTTC

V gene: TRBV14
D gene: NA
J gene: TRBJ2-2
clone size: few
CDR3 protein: CASSQDLLPGELFF
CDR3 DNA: TGTGCCAGCAGCCAAGACCTTTTGCCCGGGGAGCTGTTTTTT

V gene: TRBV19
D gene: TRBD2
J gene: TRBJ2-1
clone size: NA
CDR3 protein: CASSPGLAGGPRNEQFF
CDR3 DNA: TGTGCCAGTAGTCCGGGACTAGCGGGGGGGCCGCGTAATGAGCAGTTCTTC

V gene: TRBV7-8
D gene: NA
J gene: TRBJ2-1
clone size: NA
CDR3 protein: CASSPSQAGNEQFF
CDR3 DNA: TGTGCCAGCAGCCCAAGTCAAGCAGGGAATGAGCAGTTCTTC

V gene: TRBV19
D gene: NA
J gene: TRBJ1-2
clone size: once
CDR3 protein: CASSIAQTNYGYTF
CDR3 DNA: TGTGCCAGTAGTATAGCCCAGACTAACTATGGCTACACCTTC

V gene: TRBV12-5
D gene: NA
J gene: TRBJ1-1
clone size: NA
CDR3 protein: CASGRRDPKEDNTEAFF
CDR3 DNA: TGTGCTAGTGGTCGACGGGATCCTAAGGAGGATAACACTGAAGCTTTCTTT

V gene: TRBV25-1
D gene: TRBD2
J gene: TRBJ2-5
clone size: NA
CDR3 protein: CASSDRGGPGETQYF
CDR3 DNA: TGTGCCAGCAGTGATCGGGGGGGGCCAGGCGAGACCCAGTACTTC

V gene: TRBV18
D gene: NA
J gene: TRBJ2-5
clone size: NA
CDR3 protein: CASSPRQDSAETQYF
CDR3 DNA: TGTGCCAGCTCACCCCGACAAGACAGTGCAGAGACCCAGTACTTC

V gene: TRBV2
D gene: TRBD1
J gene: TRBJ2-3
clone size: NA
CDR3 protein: CASSDYRGRADTQYF
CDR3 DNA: TGTGCCAGCAGTGACTACAGGGGGCGGGCAGATACGCAGTATTTT

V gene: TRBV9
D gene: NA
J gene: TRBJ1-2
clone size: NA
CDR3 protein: CASSVVPGTDYGYTF
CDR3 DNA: TGTGCCAGCAGCGTAGTTCCAGGGACGGACTATGGCTACACCTTC

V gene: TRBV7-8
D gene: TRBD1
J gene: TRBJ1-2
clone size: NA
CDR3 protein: CASSLALTGGKTNTDYGYTF
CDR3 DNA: TGTGCCAGCAGCTTAGCCCTGACAGGGGGCAAGACGAACACCGATTATGGCTACACCTTC

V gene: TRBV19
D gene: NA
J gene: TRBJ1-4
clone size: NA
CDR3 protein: CASSMARGGNEKLFF
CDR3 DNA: TGTGCCAGTAGTATGGCTAGAGGAGGGAATGAAAAACTGTTTTTT

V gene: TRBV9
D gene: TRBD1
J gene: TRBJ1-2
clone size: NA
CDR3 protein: CASSPAAEQGEFGYTF
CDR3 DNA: TGTGCCAGCAGCCCCGCCGCTGAACAGGGGGAATTTGGCTACACCTTC

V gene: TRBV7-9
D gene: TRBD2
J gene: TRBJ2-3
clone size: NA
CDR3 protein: CASSQGGLGTDTQYF
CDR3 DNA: TGTGCCAGCAGCCAGGGAGGGTTAGGCACAGATACGCAGTATTTT

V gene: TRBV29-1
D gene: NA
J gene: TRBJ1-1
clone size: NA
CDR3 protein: CSVERVGGLGAFF
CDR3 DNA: TGCAGCGTTGAACGCGTCGGGGGGCTGGGAGCTTTCTTT

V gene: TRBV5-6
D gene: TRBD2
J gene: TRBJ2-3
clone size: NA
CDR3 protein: CASSLALAGISTDTQYF
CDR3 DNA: TGTGCCAGCAGCTTGGCCCTAGCGGGGATCAGCACAGATACGCAGTATTTT

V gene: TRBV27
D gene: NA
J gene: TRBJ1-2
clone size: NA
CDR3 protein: CASSFAGQNYGYTF
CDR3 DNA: TGTGCCAGCAGTTTCGCTGGACAGAACTATGGCTACACCTTC

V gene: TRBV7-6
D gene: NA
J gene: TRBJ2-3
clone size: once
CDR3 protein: CASSPFLSTDTQYF
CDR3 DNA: TGTGCCAGCAGCCCGTTCCTTAGCACAGATACGCAGTATTTT

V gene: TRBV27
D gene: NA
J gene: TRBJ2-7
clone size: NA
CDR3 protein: CASSPLRGLKLYEQYF
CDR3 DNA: TGTGCCAGCAGTCCTCTCCGGGGCCTTAAACTCTACGAGCAGTACTTC

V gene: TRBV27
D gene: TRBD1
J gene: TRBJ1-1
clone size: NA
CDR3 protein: CASILSGGTEAFF
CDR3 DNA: TGTGCCAGCATTCTATCAGGGGGCACTGAAGCTTTCTTT

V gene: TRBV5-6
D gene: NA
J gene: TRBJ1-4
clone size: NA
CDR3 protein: CASSLSDEKLFF
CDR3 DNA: TGTGCCAGCAGCTTGTCCGATGAAAAACTGTTTTTT

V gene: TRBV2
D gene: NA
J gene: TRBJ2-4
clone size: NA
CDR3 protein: CASSTGVAKNIQYF
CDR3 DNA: TGTGCCAGCAGTACAGGCGTTGCCAAAAACATTCAGTACTTC

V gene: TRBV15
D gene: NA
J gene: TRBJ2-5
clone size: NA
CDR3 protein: CATSTGGRETQYF
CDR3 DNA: TGTGCCACCAGCACCGGGGGGCGGGAGACCCAGTACTTC

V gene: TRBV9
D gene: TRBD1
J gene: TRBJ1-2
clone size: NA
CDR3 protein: CASSVGTGREGYTF
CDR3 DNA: TGTGCCAGCAGCGTAGGGACAGGGCGTGAGGGCTACACCTTC

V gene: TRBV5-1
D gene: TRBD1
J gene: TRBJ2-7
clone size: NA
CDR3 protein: CASSLDGTGMGEQYF
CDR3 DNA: TGCGCCAGCAGCTTGGATGGGACAGGGATGGGCGAGCAGTACTTC

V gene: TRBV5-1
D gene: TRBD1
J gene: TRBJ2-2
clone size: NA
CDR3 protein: CASSPDRGTGELFF
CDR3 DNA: TGCGCCAGCAGCCCCGACAGGGGGACCGGGGAGCTGTTTTTT

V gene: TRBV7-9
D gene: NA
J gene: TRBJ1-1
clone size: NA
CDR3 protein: CASSFPSGVSSEAFF
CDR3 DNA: TGTGCCAGCAGCTTCCCTTCAGGGGTGTCTTCTGAAGCTTTCTTT

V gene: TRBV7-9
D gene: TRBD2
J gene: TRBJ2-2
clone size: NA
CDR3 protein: CASSSPSGGAISSPGELFF
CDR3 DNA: TGTGCCAGCAGCTCGCCAAGCGGGGGGGCCATCTCTTCTCCCGGGGAGCTGTTTTTT

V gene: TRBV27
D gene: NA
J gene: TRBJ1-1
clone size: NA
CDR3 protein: CASSTNREAFF
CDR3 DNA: TGTGCCAGCAGTACGAACAGGGAAGCTTTCTTT

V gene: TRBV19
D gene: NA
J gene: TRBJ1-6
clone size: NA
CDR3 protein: CATMVGHGNSPLHF
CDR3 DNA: TGTGCCACCATGGTGGGACACGGCAATTCACCCCTCCACTTT

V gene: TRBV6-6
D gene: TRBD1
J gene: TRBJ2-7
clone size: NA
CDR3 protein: CAVGQGNEQYF
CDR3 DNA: TGTGCCGTAGGACAGGGAAACGAGCAGTACTTC

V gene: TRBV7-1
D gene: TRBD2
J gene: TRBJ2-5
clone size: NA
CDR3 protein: CASSPQTGGAEQETQYF
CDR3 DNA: TGTGCCAGCAGCCCCCAAACCGGGGGGGCGGAACAAGAGACCCAGTACTTC

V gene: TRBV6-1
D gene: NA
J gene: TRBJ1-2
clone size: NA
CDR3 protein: CASTLGRYGYTF
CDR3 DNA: TGTGCCAGCACCCTAGGACGGTATGGCTACACCTTC

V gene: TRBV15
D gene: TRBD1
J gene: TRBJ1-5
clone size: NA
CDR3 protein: CATSPRRGQAPQPQHF
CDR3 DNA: TGTGCCACCAGCCCCCGCAGGGGGCAGGCCCCTCAGCCCCAGCATTTT

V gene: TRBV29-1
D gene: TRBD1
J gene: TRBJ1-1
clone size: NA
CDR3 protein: CSVAGGWGMNTEAFF
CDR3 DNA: TGCAGCGTTGCAGGGGGGTGGGGGATGAACACTGAAGCTTTCTTT

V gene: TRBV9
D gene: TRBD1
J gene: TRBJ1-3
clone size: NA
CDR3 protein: CASSERTGVSGNTIYF
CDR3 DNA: TGTGCCAGCAGCGAACGGACAGGGGTCTCTGGAAACACCATATATTTT

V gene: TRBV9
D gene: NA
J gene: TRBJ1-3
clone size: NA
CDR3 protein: CASSGAGGNTIYF
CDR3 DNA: TGTGCCAGCAGCGGCGCAGGGGGAAACACCATATATTTT

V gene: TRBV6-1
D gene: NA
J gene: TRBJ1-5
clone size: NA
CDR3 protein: CASKKQGNNQPQHF
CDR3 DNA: TGTGCCAGCAAGAAACAGGGAAACAATCAGCCCCAGCATTTT

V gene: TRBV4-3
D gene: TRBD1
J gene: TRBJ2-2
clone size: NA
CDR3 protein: CASSLDRGRELFF
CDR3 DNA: TGCGCCAGCAGCTTAGACAGGGGCCGGGAGCTGTTTTTT

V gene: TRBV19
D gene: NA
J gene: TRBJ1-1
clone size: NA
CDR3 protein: CATTFNRDRRNTEAFF
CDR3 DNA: TGTGCCACCACCTTCAACAGGGATCGGAGGAACACTGAAGCTTTCTTT

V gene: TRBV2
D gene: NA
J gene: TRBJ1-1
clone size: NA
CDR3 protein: CASSQQYTEAFF
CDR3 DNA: TGTGCCAGCAGTCAACAGTACACTGAAGCTTTCTTT

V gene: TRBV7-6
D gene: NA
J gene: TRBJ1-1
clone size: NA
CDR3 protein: CASSPSPGTGVGAFF
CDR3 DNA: TGTGCCAGCAGCCCCTCACCGGGAACAGGCGTCGGAGCTTTCTTT

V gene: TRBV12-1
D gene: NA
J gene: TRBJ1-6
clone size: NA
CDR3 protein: CASISGGAISPLHF
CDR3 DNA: TGTGCCAGCATTTCAGGGGGCGCGATATCACCCCTCCACTTT

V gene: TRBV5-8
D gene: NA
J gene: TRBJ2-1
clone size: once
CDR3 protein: CASSFPGGSYNEQFF
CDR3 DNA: TGTGCCAGCAGCTTTCCAGGGGGGTCCTACAATGAGCAGTTCTTC